This note documents a single TCR beta chain sequence. The antigen remains undetermined. The sample is drawn from a study of T cell responses to AZD1222 COVID-19 vaccine. Study context: Second-dose recipients at about 4 or about 12 weeks were treated as one pooled group. Overall study findings and caveats: In all cases, repertoires were sampled only after the peak T cell response. In a largely white British group with more females than males, clonal diversity was possibly underestimated. Targeting of unmutated variant regions was reportedly seen in nearly half of spike-specific TCRs.

The repertoire was sequenced with immunoSEQ multiplex PCR; TCRdb's copy has only in-frame clones and lacks some. The profile shows some 150,000 clones, roughly 90% of them singletons. Trimming cost V 2 bases and J 1 base, with 11 bases left between them. The CDR3 sequence is 14 residues long. Germline CDR1 GTSNPN, CDR2 SVGIG (reference sequence). The rearrangement links TRBV30 to TRBJ1-1; unclear D gene. The sample was peripheral blood, taken on day 0 of AZD1222 vaccination. The source of this sequence is an adult in good health. The CDR3 sequence: CAWSLLGGNTEAFF. CDR3 nucleotides: TGTGCCTGGAGTTTGTTAGGTGGGAACACTGAAGCTTTCTTT.